What follows are 15 T cell receptor beta chains derived from one specimen sequenced in a study of T-cell reconstitution after alpha-beta-depleted transplantation in children. Construction of the TCRbeta library involved unique molecular identifiers. TCRdb re-analysed the PCR reads in MiXCR, keeping a single row per CDR3 protein. The profile covers under 150,000 distinct CDR3 sequences, with around 9.8% appearing a single time and around 24% taken by the ten largest. The source material was PBMCs, mostly from graft donor cells, sampled 180 days after TCRalphabeta/CD19-depleted stem cell transplant. The receptors stem from a girl under three years old who had a stem cell transplant for combined immunodeficiency, so the T cells may come from the graft donor.

This clonotype came up many times. V and J are TRBV12-3 or TRBV12-4 and TRBJ1-5, with D unclear. This CDR3 is built from 13 residues. Trimming left V 3 bases short and J 5 bases short, with 8 bases between. CDR3: CASSFGRDQPQHF. The CDR3 DNA is TGTGCCAGCAGTTTCGGACGGGATCAGCCCCAGCATTTT.

The genes are TRBV12-3 or TRBV12-4 and TRBJ2-6; no reliable D call. With 4 bases removed from V and 4 bases from J, the gap between germline ends came to 29 bases. The CDR3 loop spans 21 amino acids. CDR3 DNA sequence: TGTGCCAGCAGTTCTTTCGCTTGGGTACAAGCCTTAGTAGAAGGGGCCAACGTCCTGACTTTC. Translating gives CASSSFAWVQALVEGANVLTF.

This clonotype showed up many times. The chain is built from TRBV5-1 and TRBJ2-7; D remains unclear. The V gene lost 1 base and the J gene lost 1 base, with 15 bases spanning the gap. There are 16 residues in the CDR3. Germline V lookup: CDR1 SGHRS, CDR2 YFSETQ. DNA of the CDR3: TGCGCCAGCAGCTTGAGCGCCAGTGCAGCATCCTACGAGCAGTACTTC. It yields the protein CASSLSASAASYEQYF.

This clonotype has more than one count but fewer than ten. The chain joins TRBV7-8 to TRBJ2-7; no definite D call. The CDR3 spans 15 residues. Germline loops: CDR1 SGHVS, CDR2 FQNEAQ. V was trimmed by 6 bases and J by 5 bases, leaving 20 bases between them. DNA of the CDR3: TGTGCCAGCAGACCCAGAATAGGCCCCGTCCACGAGCAGTACTTC. Translated: CASRPRIGPVHEQYF.

This clonotype was observed at least ten times. The J gene is TRBJ2-1, the V gene TRBV7-8; 14 nucleotides line up with TRBD2. Germline V gene data show CDR1 as SGHVS and CDR2 as FQNEAQ. This CDR3 comprises 15 residues. V lost 3 bases and J lost 6; bases outside the gene matches: 1. CDR3 sequence: CASSFGLAGGNEQFF. The CDR3 DNA reads TGTGCCAGCAGCTTCGGACTAGCGGGGGGCAATGAGCAGTTCTTC.

The genes are TRBV20-1 and TRBJ2-3, with 13 positions matching TRBD2. Germline V CDR1 and CDR2: DFQATT, SNEGSKA (reference sequence). Unmatched junction bases numbered 5, after V lost 6 bases and J lost 2 bases. The CDR3 loop spans 15 amino acids. CDR3 residues: CSAVTSGRVTDTQYF. In nucleotides, the CDR3 is TGCAGTGCCGTTACTAGCGGGAGGGTCACAGATACGCAGTATTTT.

The chain couples TRBV27 to TRBJ2-7; D assignment may be TRBD1 or TRBD2 (5 bases each). V dropped 1 base and J dropped 2 bases, with 9 bases sitting between them. Germline V lookup: CDR1 MNHEY, CDR2 SMNVEV (reference sequence). This CDR3 comprises 14 residues. CDR3: CASSLYGGTYEQYF. The CDR3 DNA sequence: TGTGCCAGCAGTTTATATGGGGGAACCTACGAGCAGTACTTC.

The J gene is TRBJ2-1, the V gene TRBV7-3; D is perhaps TRBD2 (6 bases). Germline CDR1 and CDR2: SGHTA and FQGTGA. V lost 2 bases and J 7 bases, leaving 12 bases between the germline ends. The CDR3 contains 14 residues. The CDR3 DNA reads TGTGCCAGCAGCTTAGCGGGACTTTCTAATGAGCAGTTCTTC. Protein: CASSLAGLSNEQFF.

This clonotype was detected only a few times. The CDR3 sequence is CASSLDRSSYNSPLHF. For the CDR3, the DNA is TGTGCCAGCAGCTTAGACAGAAGCTCCTATAATTCACCCCTCCACTTT. J is TRBJ1-6 and V is TRBV11-3; D remains unclear. Trimming removed 0 bases at V and 0 bases at J, with 6 bases between. The CDR3 has 16 amino acids. CDR1 is SGHNT, CDR2 YENEEA, per germline.

This chain joins TRBV12-3 or TRBV12-4 and TRBJ2-7; D is unresolved. Deletions cut 3 bases from V and 6 bases from J, with 12 bases between. The CDR3 contains 13 residues. The DNA of the CDR3 is TGTGCCAGCAGTTTCTGGCAGACGGGCGAGCAGTACTTC. Encoded protein: CASSFWQTGEQYF.

The chain has TRBV30 and TRBJ2-4, with D perhaps matching TRBD2 (6 bases). Trimming removed 2 bases at V and 2 bases at J, with 16 bases between. The CDR3 sequence is 16 residues long. Germline V gene sequence: CDR1 GTSNPN, CDR2 SVGIG (reference sequence). The CDR3 bases are TGTGCCTGGAGTCGGACCGGGACTCCGTCCAAAAACATTCAGTACTTC. Protein product: CAWSRTGTPSKNIQYF.

V and J are TRBV27 and TRBJ2-1, with 11 bases lining up with TRBD2. The length of the CDR3 is 13 residues. The V gene's germline CDR1 is MNHEY and CDR2 SMNVEV (reference sequence). With 6 bases clipped from V and 9 bases from J, the junction kept 4 bases outside the gene matches. CDR3 region: CASRLAGGTEQFF. The CDR3 DNA sequence: TGTGCCAGCAGATTAGCGGGAGGGACTGAGCAGTTCTTC.

The J gene is TRBJ1-4, the V gene TRBV7-9; D ambiguous. Trimming pared 2 bases from V and 8 bases from J, leaving 12 bases between. This CDR3 has 14 amino acids. Germline loops: CDR1 SEHNR, CDR2 FQNEAQ (reference sequence). The CDR3 spells CASSLLSGGEKLFF. The CDR3, as DNA: TGTGCCAGCAGCTTATTGTCCGGTGGGGAAAAACTGTTTTTT.

The table lists this clonotype with many counts. The genes are TRBV4-1 and TRBJ2-7; 7 positions agree with TRBD1. Looked up from germline, CDR1 is MGHRA and CDR2 is YSYEKL. The CDR3 spans 12 residues. V shed 6 bases, J shed 5 bases, and the junction held 4 bases outside the gene matches. As DNA, the CDR3 is TGCGCCAGCAGTTCAACAGGGGACGAGCAGTACTTC. The encoded protein is CASSSTGDEQYF.

The chain carries TRBV12-3 or TRBV12-4 and TRBJ2-4; D is uncertain. Trimming left V 1 base short and J 0 bases short, with 13 bases between. The CDR3 has 17 residues. CDR3 in DNA: TGTGCCAGCAGTTTAGATGACCTACATCTAGCCAAAAACATTCAGTACTTC. Amino acid sequence: CASSLDDLHLAKNIQYF.